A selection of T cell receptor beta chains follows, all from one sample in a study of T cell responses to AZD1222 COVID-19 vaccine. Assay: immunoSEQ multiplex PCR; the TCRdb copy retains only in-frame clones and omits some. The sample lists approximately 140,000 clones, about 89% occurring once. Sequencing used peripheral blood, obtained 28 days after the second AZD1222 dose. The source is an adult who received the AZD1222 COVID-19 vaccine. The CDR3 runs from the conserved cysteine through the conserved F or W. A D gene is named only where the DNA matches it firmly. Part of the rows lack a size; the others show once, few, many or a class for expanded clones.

DNA: TGTGCCAGCACCCGGGACAGGGGTTTTTCACCCCTCCACTTT
CDR3: CASTRDRGFSPLHF
V: TRBV6-5
J: TRBJ1-6
size: -
D: TRBD1

DNA: TGTGCCAGCAGCCACAGTTACAATGAGCAGTTCTTC
CDR3: CASSHSYNEQFF
V: TRBV9
J: TRBJ2-1
size: -
D: -

DNA: TGTGCCAGTAGTATAGAACCGCCTGGGACTTCGGGAGGCTACACCTTC
CDR3: CASSIEPPGTSGGYTF
V: TRBV19
J: TRBJ1-2
size: -
D: -

DNA: TGTGCCAGCAGCTTGGAGGGGTCCTACGAGCAGTACTTC
CDR3: CASSLEGSYEQYF
V: TRBV5-6
J: TRBJ2-7
size: -
D: -

DNA: TGTGCCAGCACCGGGACACCCAAAAACATTCAGTACTTC
CDR3: CASTGTPKNIQYF
V: TRBV12-3/TRBV12-4
J: TRBJ2-4
size: -
D: -

DNA: TGTGCCAGTAGTGAGCAGGGGGGCATTAGCAATCAGCCCCAGCATTTT
CDR3: CASSEQGGISNQPQHF
V: TRBV19
J: TRBJ1-5
size: -
D: TRBD1

DNA: TGCAGCGTTGAGCCCGGCGCCTATGGCTACACCTTC
CDR3: CSVEPGAYGYTF
V: TRBV29-1
J: TRBJ1-2
size: -
D: -

DNA: TGTGCCAGCAGCTTTAGACTAGCGGGAGCATACAATGAGCAGTTCTTC
CDR3: CASSFRLAGAYNEQFF
V: TRBV7-2
J: TRBJ2-1
size: -
D: TRBD2

DNA: TGTGCCAGCAGTGACTCGAGCAGCACAGATACGCAGTATTTT
CDR3: CASSDSSSTDTQYF
V: TRBV6-4
J: TRBJ2-3
size: -
D: -

DNA: TGTGCCAGCAGCCCCGGACAGACCAAAGCTTTCTTT
CDR3: CASSPGQTKAFF
V: TRBV5-4
J: TRBJ1-1
size: -
D: -

DNA: TGTGCCAGCAGTACAGGGAAGAAGGCGGGTTTGGGGGCTTTCTTT
CDR3: CASSTGKKAGLGAFF
V: TRBV6-5
J: TRBJ1-1
size: -
D: -

DNA: TGTGCCAGCAGTTACATAGGGGTACTGGACTACGAGCAGTACTTC
CDR3: CASSYIGVLDYEQYF
V: TRBV6-5
J: TRBJ2-7
size: -
D: -

DNA: TGTGCCAGCAGCTTAGACGAGGGATTGCACACTGAAGCTTTCTTT
CDR3: CASSLDEGLHTEAFF
V: TRBV7-6
J: TRBJ1-1
size: -
D: -

DNA: TGTGCCAGCAGTTGGGGGGGAGTCCTCGGTCAGCCCCAGCATTTT
CDR3: CASSWGGVLGQPQHF
V: TRBV27
J: TRBJ1-5
size: -
D: -

DNA: TGTGCCAGCAGCCTTACTAGCGGGTACACAGATACGCAGTATTTT
CDR3: CASSLTSGYTDTQYF
V: TRBV9
J: TRBJ2-3
size: -
D: TRBD2

DNA: TGTGCCAGCCATTCCTCGAGGCGAGCCAAAAACATTCAGTACTTC
CDR3: CASHSSRRAKNIQYF
V: TRBV6-5
J: TRBJ2-4
size: -
D: -

DNA: TGTGCCAGCTCACCGACAGGGAACGATGGCTACACCTTC
CDR3: CASSPTGNDGYTF
V: TRBV18
J: TRBJ1-2
size: -
D: TRBD1

DNA: TGTGCCAGCAGCCAAGATTTCGGTAGGGAGCAGTTCTTC
CDR3: CASSQDFGREQFF
V: TRBV3-1/TRBV3-2
J: TRBJ2-1
size: -
D: -

DNA: TGTGCCAGCAGCGTAGCCACAGGGCCAGGGGCCAACGTCCTGACTTTC
CDR3: CASSVATGPGANVLTF
V: TRBV9
J: TRBJ2-6
size: -
D: -

DNA: TGTGCCAGCAGTTACAGCAGGATTGGATACGAGCAGTACTTC
CDR3: CASSYSRIGYEQYF
V: TRBV6-5
J: TRBJ2-7
size: -
D: -

DNA: TGTGCCAGCAGCCAAGAATGGACAGGGCTATACGAGCAGTACTTC
CDR3: CASSQEWTGLYEQYF
V: TRBV14
J: TRBJ2-7
size: -
D: TRBD1

DNA: TGTGCCAGCAGTTACACCCCGACAGCTACCTACGAGCAGTACTTC
CDR3: CASSYTPTATYEQYF
V: TRBV6-6
J: TRBJ2-7
size: -
D: -

DNA: TGTGCCAGCAGCTCGGGACTCGCCTACGAGCAGTACTTC
CDR3: CASSSGLAYEQYF
V: TRBV11-3
J: TRBJ2-7
size: once
D: -

DNA: TGTGCCAGCAGTTACGGGCCGGGGAAAGCAAGCAACGAGCAGTACTTC
CDR3: CASSYGPGKASNEQYF
V: TRBV6-2/TRBV6-3
J: TRBJ2-7
size: -
D: -

DNA: TGTGCCAGCAGTTTAAGCTATCCACATGGCTACACCTTC
CDR3: CASSLSYPHGYTF
V: TRBV12-3/TRBV12-4
J: TRBJ1-2
size: -
D: -

DNA: TGTGCCAGCAGTGACTCAGGGTACGAGCAGTACTTC
CDR3: CASSDSGYEQYF
V: TRBV2
J: TRBJ2-7
size: -
D: -

DNA: TGCAGCGCCCCGGGACAGGGGAATACTGAAGCTTTCTTT
CDR3: CSAPGQGNTEAFF
V: TRBV29-1
J: TRBJ1-1
size: once
D: TRBD1

DNA: TGTGCCAGTAGTACAGACAGGGGGGGTAGGGGCCAGCATTTT
CDR3: CASSTDRGGRGQHF
V: TRBV19
J: TRBJ1-5
size: -
D: TRBD1

DNA: TGTGCCAGCAGTGATCCCTTGTGGGGTCCCGCTAACTATGGCTACACCTTC
CDR3: CASSDPLWGPANYGYTF
V: TRBV6-1
J: TRBJ1-2
size: -
D: -

DNA: TGTGCCAGCAGTTTACAGGGTCAAGAGCAGTACTTC
CDR3: CASSLQGQEQYF
V: TRBV27
J: TRBJ2-7
size: -
D: -

DNA: TGTGCCAGCAGCCCGGGACTAGCGGGGTCGGGGGGGGCCAAAAACATTCAGTACTTC
CDR3: CASSPGLAGSGGAKNIQYF
V: TRBV3-1/TRBV3-2
J: TRBJ2-4
size: -
D: TRBD2

DNA: TGTGCCAGCAGTTTGAGACAGATAATAACAGATACGCAGTATTTT
CDR3: CASSLRQIITDTQYF
V: TRBV28
J: TRBJ2-3
size: -
D: -

DNA: TGTGCCAGCAGCGCCTCTCTGGGAGAGACCCAGTACTTC
CDR3: CASSASLGETQYF
V: TRBV6-5
J: TRBJ2-5
size: -
D: -

DNA: TGTGCCAGCTCACCTGGAAGAAACACTGAAGCTTTCTTT
CDR3: CASSPGRNTEAFF
V: TRBV18
J: TRBJ1-1
size: -
D: -

DNA: TGTGCCAGCTCACCCCACCCGACTAGCGGGAGGCCCCCTAGGATGAACAATGAGCAGTTCTTC
CDR3: CASSPHPTSGRPPRMNNEQFF
V: TRBV18
J: TRBJ2-1
size: -
D: TRBD2

DNA: TGTGCCAGCAACCCGGGACAGCCGACTCATAGCAATCAGCCCCAGCATTTT
CDR3: CASNPGQPTHSNQPQHF
V: TRBV5-8
J: TRBJ1-5
size: -
D: TRBD1

DNA: TGTGCCTGGGGAATTCGGACAGGGCGTGCAGATACGCAGTATTTT
CDR3: CAWGIRTGRADTQYF
V: TRBV30
J: TRBJ2-3
size: few
D: TRBD1

DNA: TGTGCCAGCTCACCAGGGACAGGGGAAGAGCAGTACTTC
CDR3: CASSPGTGEEQYF
V: TRBV18
J: TRBJ2-7
size: -
D: TRBD1

DNA: TGTGCCAGCAAGGACAGGGTCTCCTATAATTCACCCCTCCACTTT
CDR3: CASKDRVSYNSPLHF
V: TRBV6-5
J: TRBJ1-6
size: -
D: TRBD1

DNA: TGTGCCAGCAGTTACACAGGGCGGGCAACTAATGAAAAACTGTTTTTT
CDR3: CASSYTGRATNEKLFF
V: TRBV6-5
J: TRBJ1-4
size: -
D: -

DNA: TGTGCCAGCAGTCTCAGTGGGACTCCAGGAAACATTCAGTACTTC
CDR3: CASSLSGTPGNIQYF
V: TRBV6-5
J: TRBJ2-4
size: -
D: -

DNA: TGTGCCAGCAGCTTGGCCGCTAGCGGGAGGACCGGGGAGCTGTTTTTT
CDR3: CASSLAASGRTGELFF
V: TRBV5-4
J: TRBJ2-2
size: -
D: TRBD2

DNA: TGTGCCAGTAGTATGGGGACCCATGGACTAGCGGGGGCCCGCTCCTACAATGAGCAGTTCTTC
CDR3: CASSMGTHGLAGARSYNEQFF
V: TRBV19
J: TRBJ2-1
size: -
D: TRBD2

DNA: TGTGCCAGCAGCTTTTCGACCCTGGGCATCGATCAGCCCCAGCATTTT
CDR3: CASSFSTLGIDQPQHF
V: TRBV7-2
J: TRBJ1-5
size: -
D: -

DNA: TGTGCCACCCACAGGGGCGGCAATCAGCCCCAGCATTTT
CDR3: CATHRGGNQPQHF
V: TRBV10-3
J: TRBJ1-5
size: once
D: TRBD1

DNA: TGTGCCAGCCTAAGGTCTAACCCTAGCAATCAGCCCCAGCATTTT
CDR3: CASLRSNPSNQPQHF
V: TRBV2
J: TRBJ1-5
size: -
D: -

DNA: TGTGCCAGCAGCCAAGGGGTCGGCGGGGTTTACGAGCAGTACTTC
CDR3: CASSQGVGGVYEQYF
V: TRBV7-2
J: TRBJ2-7
size: once
D: -

DNA: TGTGCCAGCAGCTTAAAACGGAACACTGAAGCTTTCTTT
CDR3: CASSLKRNTEAFF
V: TRBV11-3
J: TRBJ1-1
size: -
D: -

DNA: TGCGCCAGCAGCTTGGGGACCTACCGGGACATCACTGAAGCTTTCTTT
CDR3: CASSLGTYRDITEAFF
V: TRBV5-1
J: TRBJ1-1
size: -
D: -

DNA: TGTGCCAGCAGCCAAGCCGGACGCCTAGAAGTAGTTAATGAGCAGTTCTTC
CDR3: CASSQAGRLEVVNEQFF
V: TRBV4-2
J: TRBJ2-1
size: -
D: -

DNA: TGTGCCAGCAGCAAAGCAGTCAGGGGAAAAGATACGCAGTATTTT
CDR3: CASSKAVRGKDTQYF
V: TRBV21-1
J: TRBJ2-3
size: once
D: -

DNA: TGTGCCAGCAGTTATACAGGGAAACAGCCCCAGCATTTT
CDR3: CASSYTGKQPQHF
V: TRBV6-5
J: TRBJ1-5
size: few
D: -

DNA: TGTGCCAGCAGTGAAGCCAGTCTCTATGGCTACACCTTC
CDR3: CASSEASLYGYTF
V: TRBV6-1
J: TRBJ1-2
size: -
D: -

DNA: TGTGCCAGCAGCGGACAGTGGGGGGGTGAAAAACTGTTTTTT
CDR3: CASSGQWGGEKLFF
V: TRBV3-1/TRBV3-2
J: TRBJ1-4
size: -
D: -

DNA: TGTGCCAGCAGCCAAGATAGGCAGGGTTACTATGGCTACACCTTC
CDR3: CASSQDRQGYYGYTF
V: TRBV4-2
J: TRBJ1-2
size: -
D: -

DNA: TGTGCCAGCAGCTTCCTAGCGGGAGGGGGCACAGATACGCAGTATTTT
CDR3: CASSFLAGGGTDTQYF
V: TRBV7-9
J: TRBJ2-3
size: once
D: TRBD2

DNA: TGTGCCAGCAGGCCCTGGGGGCGGGAGAACACCGGGGAGCTGTTTTTT
CDR3: CASRPWGRENTGELFF
V: TRBV11-2
J: TRBJ2-2
size: -
D: -

DNA: TGTGCCAGCAGCCAAGGGGACAGGGCATCTGGCTACACCTTC
CDR3: CASSQGDRASGYTF
V: TRBV3-1/TRBV3-2
J: TRBJ1-2
size: -
D: TRBD1

DNA: TGTGCCACCAGTGGACAGCGGCTTAATTCACCCCTCCACTTT
CDR3: CATSGQRLNSPLHF
V: TRBV24-1
J: TRBJ1-6
size: -
D: -

DNA: TGTGCCAGCAGCAAGTCGACGGACCCTAGGTATGGCTACACCTTC
CDR3: CASSKSTDPRYGYTF
V: TRBV7-6
J: TRBJ1-2
size: few
D: -